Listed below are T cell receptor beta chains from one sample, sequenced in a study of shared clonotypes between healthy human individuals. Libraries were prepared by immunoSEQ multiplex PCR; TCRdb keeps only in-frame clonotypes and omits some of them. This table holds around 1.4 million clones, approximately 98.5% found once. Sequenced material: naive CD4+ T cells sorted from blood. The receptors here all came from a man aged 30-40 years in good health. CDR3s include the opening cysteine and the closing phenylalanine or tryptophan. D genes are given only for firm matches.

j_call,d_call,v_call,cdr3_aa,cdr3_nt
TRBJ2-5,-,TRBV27,CASSPLDPIETQYF,TGTGCCAGCAGTCCCCTAGATCCCATAGAGACCCAGTACTTC
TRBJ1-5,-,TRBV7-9,CASSPGGQPQHF,TGTGCCAGCAGCCCCGGGGGGCAGCCCCAGCATTTT
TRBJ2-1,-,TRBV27,CASSLYSLTGSYNEQFF,TGTGCCAGCAGTTTATATTCCCTAACGGGTAGCTACAATGAGCAGTTCTTC
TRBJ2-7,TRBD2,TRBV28,CASSLLASGRPYEQYF,TGTGCCAGCAGTTTATTGGCCAGCGGGAGACCCTACGAGCAGTACTTC
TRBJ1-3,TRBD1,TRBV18,CASSLSRQGDGNTIYF,TGTGCCAGCTCACTTTCCCGACAGGGTGACGGAAACACCATATATTTT
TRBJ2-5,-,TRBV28,CASSTELAAETQYF,TGTGCCAGCAGTACAGAACTAGCCGCGGAGACCCAGTACTTC
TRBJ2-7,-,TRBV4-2,CASSRSQYEQYF,TGTGCCAGCAGCCGGAGTCAGTACGAGCAGTACTTC
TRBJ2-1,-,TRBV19,CASSIPYPDGHEQFF,TGTGCCAGTAGTATCCCCTACCCGGACGGCCATGAGCAGTTCTTC
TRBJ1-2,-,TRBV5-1,CASSSVVDTSGGYTF,TGCGCCAGCAGCTCCGTGGTGGACACTTCGGGAGGCTACACCTTC
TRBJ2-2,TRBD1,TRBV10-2,CASLTGGTGELFF,TGCGCCAGTCTGACAGGGGGCACCGGGGAGCTGTTTTTT
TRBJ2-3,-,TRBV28,CASSTGGTDTQYF,TGTGCCAGCTCAACCGGGGGCACAGATACGCAGTATTTT
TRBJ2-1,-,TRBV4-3,CASSQEPEGNYNEQFF,TGCGCCAGCAGCCAAGAGCCGGAGGGGAACTACAATGAGCAGTTCTTC
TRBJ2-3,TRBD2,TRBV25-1,CASSELVGTSGSTDTQYF,TGTGCCAGCAGTGAATTGGTCGGGACTAGCGGTAGCACAGATACGCAGTATTTT
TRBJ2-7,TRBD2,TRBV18,CASSPRTSGRSQYEQYF,TGTGCCAGCTCACCACGGACTAGCGGGAGGTCCCAATACGAGCAGTACTTC
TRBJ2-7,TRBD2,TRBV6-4,CASSSSGIYEQYF,TGTGCCAGCAGTAGCAGCGGGATCTACGAGCAGTACTTC
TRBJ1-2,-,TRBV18,CASSPKGQTNYGYTF,TGTGCCAGCTCACCAAAGGGGCAGACTAACTATGGCTACACCTTC